The 26 T cell receptor beta chains below come from one sample, sequenced in a study of blood T cell repertoires in COVID-19. Assay: immunoSEQ multiplex PCR; the TCRdb copy retains only in-frame clones and omits some. The table lists 65,000 or so clones, 65% to 85% of them singletons. Source material: peripheral blood. The receptors shown here come from a man aged 25-45 years with COVID-19, enrolled during active disease.

DNA for the CDR3: TGTGCCAGCAGCAAGACCCCAGGGGGACCGAACACTGAAGCTTTCTTT. Amino acids: CASSKTPGGPNTEAFF. The chain joins TRBV7-3 to TRBJ1-1; 7 bases agree with TRBD1. The junction had 10 bases not matched to a gene; V was cut back by 5 bases and J by 1 base. The CDR3 length is 16 residues. Looked up from germline, CDR1 is SGHTA and CDR2 is FQGTGA.

For the CDR3, the DNA is TGTGCCTGGAGTGAGGGATCAGGGGGCAATGAAAAACTGTTTTTT. Residues: CAWSEGSGGNEKLFF. The J gene is TRBJ1-4, the V gene TRBV30, with 8 nucleotides matching TRBD1. CDR1 and CDR2 from the germline V gene are GTSNPN and SVGIG (reference sequence). This CDR3 has 15 amino acids. V dropped 1 base and J dropped 5; count of bases not matched to a gene: 6.

V is TRBV28 and J is TRBJ2-1; 7 nucleotides agree with TRBD2. CDR1 is MDHEN and CDR2 is SYDVKM in the germline V gene. Trimming at V came to 3 bases and at J to 6 bases, leaving 11 bases not matched to a gene. The CDR3 has 16 residues. In nucleotides, the CDR3 is TGTGCCAGCAGTTTTCCCTCTAGCGGAGAACCCAATGAGCAGTTCTTC. It specifies CASSFPSSGEPNEQFF.

The CDR3 spells CSVAETAYYGYTF. Here the CDR3 DNA reads TGCAGCGTTGCTGAGACAGCCTATTATGGCTACACCTTC. V usage is TRBV29-1 and J usage is TRBJ1-2, with D tentatively TRBD1 (5 bases). CDR3 length: 13 residues. Germline V gene sequence: CDR1 SQVTM, CDR2 ANQGSEA. V was cut by 4 bases and J by 5 bases, with 14 bases left in between.

This clone turned up a few times. V and J are TRBV30 and TRBJ1-3; weak D call: TRBD1 (5 bases). The CDR3 consists of 14 residues. CDR1 GTSNPN and CDR2 SVGIG come from the germline V gene (reference sequence). Trimming shortened V by 3 bases and J by 4 bases, and 13 bases separated the two germline ends. CDR3 in DNA: TGTGCCTGGAGGCGGACACGATCGGGAAACACCATATATTTT. It yields the protein CAWRRTRSGNTIYF. The whole variable domain, remainder taken from reference TRBV30 and TRBJ1-3, is SQTIHQWPATLVQPVGSPLSLECTVEGTSNPNLYWYRQAAGRGLQLLFYSVGIGQISSEVPQNLSASRPQDRQFILSSKKLLLSDSGFYLCAWRRTRSGNTIYFGEGSWLTVV.

The chain uses TRBV6-5 and TRBJ2-1; D not resolved. The CDR3 runs 12 residues. The ends were cut back, 2 bases at V and 5 bases at J, with 4 bases in the middle. Looked up from germline, CDR1 is MNHEY and CDR2 is SVGAGI. As DNA, the CDR3 is TGTGCCAGCAGTTACGGAGACAATGAGCAGTTCTTC. Translating gives CASSYGDNEQFF.

J is TRBJ1-1 and V is TRBV5-4, with a weak D call TRBD1 (6 bases). The CDR3 covers 15 residues. Germline V lookup: CDR1 SGHNT, CDR2 YYREEE (reference sequence). V dropped 5 bases and J dropped 3 bases, with 17 bases sitting between them. CDR3 DNA sequence: TGTGCCAGCAGGAGCGGTACAGGGTGGGACACTGAAGCTTTCTTT. This codes for CASRSGTGWDTEAFF.

The sample holds one count of this clone. J is TRBJ2-5 and V is TRBV7-9; 8 bases are a match to TRBD2. The length of the CDR3 is 15 residues. The J segment lost 4 bases and the V segment lost 0 bases, leaving 4 bases of the junction unmatched. Germline loops: CDR1 SEHNR, CDR2 FQNEAQ (reference sequence). The CDR3 sequence: CASSLAGAGGETQYF. As DNA, the CDR3 is TGTGCCAGCAGCTTAGCAGGGGCGGGAGGAGAGACCCAGTACTTC.

The chain joins TRBV9 to TRBJ2-3; 7 nucleotides match TRBD2. The CDR3 is 13 amino acids. Germline V gives CDR1 SGDLS, CDR2 YYNGEE. V shed 6 bases and J 2 bases; nucleotides not matched to a gene: 3. The CDR3 DNA is TGTGCCAGCACTAGCGGAGTCACAGATACGCAGTATTTT. Translating it yields CASTSGVTDTQYF.

This clone turned up a few times. The V call is TRBV3-1 (or the pseudogene TRBV3-2), the J call TRBJ2-2, with 9 bases identical to TRBD1. Germline CDR1 LGHDT, CDR2 YNNKEL (reference sequence). V shed 1 base and J 1 base; nucleotides not matched to a gene: 1. The CDR3 spans 16 residues. The chain's CDR3 is CASSQGDRVNTGELFF. DNA for the CDR3: TGTGCCAGCAGCCAAGGGGACAGGGTGAACACCGGGGAGCTGTTTTTT.

V gene TRBV19 combines with J gene TRBJ2-6; D call uncertain. This CDR3 spans 13 amino acids. CDR1 is LNHDA and CDR2 is SQIVND in the germline V gene (reference sequence). Trimming left V 3 bases short and J 7 bases short, with 7 bases between. CDR3 bases: TGTGCCAGTAGTATTTCTAGAGCCAACGTCCTGACTTTC. This codes for CASSISRANVLTF.

V gene TRBV6-4 combines with J gene TRBJ2-5; 9 nucleotides line up with TRBD1. CDR3 length: 16 amino acids. Germline V CDR1 and CDR2: MRHNA, SNTAGT. V lost 4 bases and J lost 2; bases outside the gene matches: 8. For the CDR3, the DNA is TGTGCCAGCAGTGCAACCGCCGGGACAGGGCAAGAGACCCAGTACTTC. It yields the protein CASSATAGTGQETQYF.

This chain connects TRBV6-1 to TRBJ1-4; tentatively, D is TRBD1 (5 bases). The CDR3 is 15 residues long. Trimming cost V 2 bases and J 5 bases, with 12 bases left between them. Germline assignment: CDR1 MNHNS and CDR2 SASEGT. The CDR3 DNA reads TGTGCCAGCAGTGAAACTCGGGGGGACAATGAAAAACTGTTTTTT. It specifies CASSETRGDNEKLFF.

The V gene is TRBV5-5, the J gene TRBJ2-7; D gene ambiguous. Germline V gives CDR1 SGHKS, CDR2 YYEKEE (reference sequence). This CDR3 contains 14 residues. Trimming pared 6 bases from V and 0 bases from J, leaving 13 bases between. In nucleotides, the CDR3 is TGTGCCAGCACCATTGTCCCAGGCTCCTACGAGCAGTACTTC. Its protein product is CASTIVPGSYEQYF.

This clone appeared a single time. The chain combines TRBV28 with TRBJ1-6; 7 bases map to TRBD1. Trimming at V came to 7 bases and at J to 0 bases, leaving 12 bases not matched to a gene. Germline-derived CDR1 and CDR2 are MDHEN and SYDVKM. The CDR3 extends over 18 amino acids. The CDR3 DNA follows: TGTGCCAGCACCGTGGGGACAGTTTCAGGCTCCTATAATTCACCCCTCCACTTT. Its protein is CASTVGTVSGSYNSPLHF.

This clone was observed a single time. The rearrangement links TRBV11-2 to TRBJ2-1; 10 bases are a match to TRBD2. Trimming cost V 1 base and J 5 bases; bases outside gene matches: 11. CDR3 length: 18 amino acids. CDR1 and CDR2 from the germline V gene are SGHAT and FQNNGV. The DNA for the CDR3 is TGTGCCAGCAGCTTAGGGCCCGTGGGGAGCGGGGGGGACAATGAGCAGTTCTTC. Translating it yields CASSLGPVGSGGDNEQFF.

The chain is built from TRBV19 and TRBJ1-5; possibly TRBD1 for D (5 bases). The V gene's germline CDR1 is LNHDA and CDR2 SQIVND (reference sequence). Trimming took 10 bases from V and 7 from J, leaving 20 bases between them. The CDR3 is 14 amino acids. CDR3 protein: CATRSLGPPQPQHF. The CDR3 nucleotides are TGTGCCACACGATCGTTGGGGCCTCCCCAGCCCCAGCATTTT.

The rearrangement links TRBV9 to TRBJ2-3, with 9 positions matching TRBD2. V shed 3 bases and J 2 bases; nucleotides not matched to a gene: 13. In germline, CDR1 is SGDLS, CDR2 YYNGEE. The CDR3 totals 18 residues. The CDR3 is CASSASVGAGGSTDTQYF. The CDR3 DNA follows: TGTGCCAGCAGCGCTTCCGTCGGAGCGGGAGGTTCCACAGATACGCAGTATTTT.

The rearrangement joins TRBV7-9 to TRBJ2-2, with TRBD2 matching 9 bases. The CDR3 covers 18 residues. Germline V gives CDR1 SEHNR, CDR2 FQNEAQ (reference sequence). The V gene end was trimmed by 6 bases and the J gene end by 1 base; junction bases not matched to a gene: 12. The CDR3, as DNA: TGTGCCAGCAGTCGACCACTTAGCGGGAGAGGGAACACCGGGGAGCTGTTTTTT. Its protein is CASSRPLSGRGNTGELFF.

The table lists this clone with a few counts. The chain carries TRBV28 and TRBJ2-3; 12 bases are a match to TRBD2. Unmatched junction bases numbered 6, after V lost 6 bases and J lost 5 bases. Germline V gives CDR1 MDHEN, CDR2 SYDVKM. The CDR3 runs 15 residues. The CDR3 region has the DNA TGTGCCAGCAGCCGTCTAGCGGGAGGGTTAGATACGCAGTATTTT. Its protein is CASSRLAGGLDTQYF.

The chain uses TRBV19 and TRBJ1-1, with 12 bases fitting TRBD1. Germline V gene data show CDR1 as LNHDA and CDR2 as SQIVND (reference sequence). Losses at the gene ends were 10 bases for V and 4 bases for J; bases not matched to a gene: 10. The CDR3 is 15 amino acids. DNA of the CDR3: TGTGCCACCAGGGACAGGGGGCGCGTGGGCACTGAAGCTTTCTTT. As protein: CATRDRGRVGTEAFF.

As DNA, the CDR3 is TGTGCCAGCACCCAGAACCTAGGACTAGCGGGACAAGGGGAGCAGTACTTC. Protein product: CASTQNLGLAGQGEQYF. V and J are TRBV3-1 (or the pseudogene TRBV3-2) and TRBJ2-7; TRBD2 matches at 12 bases. V lost 7 bases, J lost 7 bases, and 17 bases stayed unmatched. CDR3 size: 17 residues. Germline V CDR1 and CDR2: LGHDT, YNNKEL (reference sequence).

This clone was found once. This chain connects TRBV28 to TRBJ2-7, with D tentatively TRBD2 (6 bases). The CDR3 has 11 amino acids. Germline V CDR1 and CDR2: MDHEN, SYDVKM. The V end lost 7 bases, the J end lost 5 bases, and 9 bases lay between the germline ends. This CDR3 is CASTGGHEQYF. In DNA form, the CDR3 reads TGTGCCAGCACCGGAGGGCACGAGCAGTACTTC.

The table lists this clone with a few counts. The chain carries TRBV9 and TRBJ1-2; maybe TRBD1 (6 bases). CDR1 and CDR2 from the germline V gene are SGDLS and YYNGEE. The CDR3 has 14 residues. With 0 bases removed from V and 4 bases from J, the gap between germline ends came to 10 bases. CDR3 amino acids: CASSVGRGGYGYTF. The DNA for the CDR3 is TGTGCCAGCAGCGTAGGAAGGGGGGGCTATGGCTACACCTTC.

In nucleotides, the CDR3 is TGTGCCAGCAGTTTGCATATTACGGGACAGCCCCAGCATTTT. Translating gives CASSLHITGQPQHF. The rearrangement joins TRBV28 to TRBJ1-5; no reliable D call. Per the germline V gene, CDR1 is MDHEN and CDR2 is SYDVKM. The V gene lost 3 bases and the J gene lost 7 bases, with 13 bases spanning the gap. CDR3 length: 14 amino acids.

This chain joins TRBV4-1 and TRBJ2-3, with 10 nucleotides matching TRBD2. Per the germline V gene, CDR1 is MGHRA and CDR2 is YSYEKL. Trimming cost V 3 bases and J 2 bases; bases outside gene matches: 5. The CDR3 extends over 16 amino acids. This chain's CDR3 is CASSQAGTSATDTQYF. The CDR3 DNA reads as TGCGCCAGCAGCCAGGCCGGGACTAGCGCCACAGATACGCAGTATTTT.